The sequence of this TCR beta chain was determined in a study of T-cell memory formation after mild COVID-19 (dated by TCRdb to 2020 to 2022). Describing the broader study: Most TCR sequence clusters were specific to one of the two donors. Longitudinal TCRalpha and TCRbeta repertoire sequencing tracked T-cell clones expanding and contracting after mild COVID-19 in a couple of donors. The cohort was made up of two young adult volunteers, one female and one male, who were previously healthy. Broad study findings and their caveats: Clones that contracted from day 15 to 85 showed balanced CD4/CD8 phenotypes, whereas a second wave of clones that expanded from day 15 to 37 leaned towards CD4+. Contracting CD4+ clones appeared mostly in the CM and EM memory subsets, whereas CD8+ clones were enriched in EMRA. The study covered only a couple of mild cases, and larger cohorts including severe cases with pre-infection samples were considered necessary. Some responding clones were found in pre-infection memory, which suggests that pre-existing cross-reactive memory T cells took part in the SARS-CoV-2 response. The second-wave clones that peaked on day 37 were not confirmed to be SARS-CoV-2 specific.

Of note for this clonotype: There is no known antigen for this receptor. Nothing much larger sits one base from this clone, and base qualities are not available.

Trimming accounts for 1 base at V and 7 bases at J, while the number of junction bases matched to no gene is 1. Including the terminal cysteine and phenylalanine, the CDR3 comprises 16 residues. Here the CDR3 DNA is all that survives: 48 bases in frame from base 1. CDR1 and CDR2 (SGHAT, FQNNGV) derive from the germline V gene. The instrument was an Illumina NovaSeq 6000. TCRalpha and TCRbeta cDNA libraries were built by 5'RACE with constant-segment primers, adding sample barcodes and unique molecular identifiers. Trizol reagent was used to extract RNA from every sample. The libraries were amplified in two PCR steps, and the second step added a second sample barcode and Illumina TruSeq adapters. Sequencing of the libraries was done on an Illumina NovaSeq, producing 2 x 150 bp paired-end reads. As for the original processing: With migec v1.2.7, reads were demultiplexed and then collapsed into UMI-guided consensus sequences. With mixcr v2.1.11, UMI consensuses were aligned to TRA and TRB V and J templates and assembled into clonotypes. Expanded or contracted clonotypes were those called significant by both edgeR and NoisET, with noise models trained on biological replicates. edgeR calls used a false discovery rate-adjusted p below 0.01 and a log2 fold-change threshold of 1. As an exploratory analysis of dynamics, max-normalized trajectories of the 1000 most abundant clonotypes were examined by PCA with hierarchical clustering. Separately sequenced CD4+ and CD8+ repertoires were used to assign the CD4 or CD8 phenotype of responding clones. The raw public reads went through TCRdb reprocessing: fastp at Q25, MiXCR clone calling, in-frame beta chains kept. Here each entry gathers all rows of one CDR3 protein and keeps the most common genes and DNA. These V and J calls derive from TCRdb rather than the authors' analysis. The sample data list about 15,000 distinct CDR3 sequences, and about a fifth of these were observed just once. The top ten constitute 50% to 70% of the sample.

PBMCs were isolated by Ficoll-Paque density gradient centrifugation. The TCR originated in a man younger than 30 who had mild COVID-19 (a few samples of this study predate the infection). The sample titles of this study are shuffled in the database, so cell type and time point are left out; the donor was told from shared clones. Sequenced input: PBMCs or a T cell subset sorted from them (not recorded which). The V and J genes are TRBV11-2 and TRBJ2-1; 16 middle bases align to TRBD2. The CDR3 here reads CASSLGGLAGGNEQFF. The DNA reads as follows: TGTGCCAGCAGCTTAGGGGGACTAGCGGGAGGGAATGAGCAGTTCTTC.